This T cell receptor beta chain was found in a study of T cell repertoires in aging, cancer and after chemotherapy. Broader study findings: Compared with age-matched healthy donors, untreated hematological or solid cancer patients showed higher blood TCR clonality.

Amplification of TCR beta used genomic DNA extracted from peripheral blood. A mixed TRB-A/B primer pool amplified rearranged TRB by multiplex touch-down PCR. TCRdb used MiXCR to reprocess the multiplex PCR reads, holding one entry per CDR3 protein. The sample has approximately 5,600 distinct CDR3 sequences; roughly 29% are singletons. The CDR3 totals 13 residues. V shed 7 bases and J 4 bases; nucleotides not matched to a gene: 6. CDR1 and CDR2 from the germline V gene are LNHDA and SQIVND (reference sequence). This clonotype came up a few times. The antigen is undetermined. This TCR was recovered from a human donor with a solid tumor. The chain has TRBV19 and TRBJ1-2; 7 nucleotides align to TRBD1. Sequenced sample: blood. CDR3 sequence (DNA): TGTGCCAGTACCGTCCGGGACAGCTATGGCTACACCTTC. This gives the protein CASTVRDSYGYTF.